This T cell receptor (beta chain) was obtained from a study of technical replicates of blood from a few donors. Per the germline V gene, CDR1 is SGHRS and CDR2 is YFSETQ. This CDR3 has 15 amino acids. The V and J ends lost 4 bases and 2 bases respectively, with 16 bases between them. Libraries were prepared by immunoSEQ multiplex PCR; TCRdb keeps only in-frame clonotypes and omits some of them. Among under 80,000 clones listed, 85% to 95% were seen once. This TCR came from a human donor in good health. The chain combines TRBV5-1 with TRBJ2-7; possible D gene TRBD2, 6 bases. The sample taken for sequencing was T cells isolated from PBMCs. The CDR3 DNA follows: TGCGCCAGCAGCCGCGAACCGGGACTTCCCTACGAGCAGTACTTC. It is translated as CASSREPGLPYEQYF. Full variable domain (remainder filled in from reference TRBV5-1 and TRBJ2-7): KAGVTQTPRYLIKTRGQQVTLSCSPISGHRSVSWYQQTPGQGLQFLFEYFSETQRNKGNFPGRFSGRQFSNSRSEMNVSTLELGDSALYLCASSREPGLPYEQYFGPGTRLTVT.